The source of this T cell receptor (beta chain) is a study of blood T cell repertoires in COVID-19. Overall study: Specimens from acute and convalescent COVID-19 originated in the United States, Italy and Spain. In each case, the material was cDNA or gDNA derived from T cells, B-cell-depleted T cells, or PBMCs.

Germline assignment: CDR1 SGHAT and CDR2 FQNNGV. Deletions cut 2 bases from V and 7 bases from J, with 11 bases between. This CDR3 has 14 amino acids. Authors' analysis steps: Amplifying reference gene primers gave estimates of nucleated cell counts. The method was immunoSEQ multiplex PCR; TCRdb's version includes in-frame clones alone and lacks a portion of them. D and trimming were read from the DNA, whereas the V and J calls and clone size are those reported in that table. This table holds under 350,000 clones, around 89% found once. This clone occurred many times. The chain has TRBV11-2 and TRBJ1-4, with no clear D. The specimen sequenced was peripheral blood. This sequence originates from a man aged 40-49 years with acute or convalescent COVID-19. The CDR3 DNA sequence: TGTGCCAGCAGCTTAATAGATGTGCCTGAAAAACTGTTTTTT. Translated: CASSLIDVPEKLFF.